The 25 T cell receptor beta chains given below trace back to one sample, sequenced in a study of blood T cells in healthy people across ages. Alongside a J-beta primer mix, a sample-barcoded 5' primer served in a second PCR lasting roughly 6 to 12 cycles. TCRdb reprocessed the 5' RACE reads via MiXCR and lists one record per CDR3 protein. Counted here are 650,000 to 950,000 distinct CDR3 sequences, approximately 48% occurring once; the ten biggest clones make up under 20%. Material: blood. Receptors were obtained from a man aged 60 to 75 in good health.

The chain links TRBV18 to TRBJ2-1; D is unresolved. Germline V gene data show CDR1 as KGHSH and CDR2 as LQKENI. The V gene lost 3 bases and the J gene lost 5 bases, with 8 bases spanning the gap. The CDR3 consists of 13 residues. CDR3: CASSPSSDNEQFF. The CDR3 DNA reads TGTGCCAGCTCACCTTCCAGCGACAATGAGCAGTTCTTC.

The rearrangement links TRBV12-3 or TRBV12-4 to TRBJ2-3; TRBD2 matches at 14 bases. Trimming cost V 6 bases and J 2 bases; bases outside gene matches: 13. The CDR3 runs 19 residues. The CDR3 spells CASRFLRTSGGTDTDTQYF. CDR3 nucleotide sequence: TGTGCCAGCAGATTCCTAAGGACTAGCGGGGGGACCGACACAGATACGCAGTATTTT.

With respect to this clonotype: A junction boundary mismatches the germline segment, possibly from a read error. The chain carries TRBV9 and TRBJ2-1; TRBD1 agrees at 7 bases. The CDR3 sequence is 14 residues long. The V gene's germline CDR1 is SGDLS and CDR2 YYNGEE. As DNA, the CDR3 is TGTGCCTGCAGCACCCACAGGGGCGGGAATGAGCAGTTCTTC. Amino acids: CACSTHRGGNEQFF.

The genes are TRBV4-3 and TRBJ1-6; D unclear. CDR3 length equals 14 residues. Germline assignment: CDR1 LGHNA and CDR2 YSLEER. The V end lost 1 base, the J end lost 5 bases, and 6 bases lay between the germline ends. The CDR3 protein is CASSQGVNNSPLHF. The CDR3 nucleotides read TGCGCCAGCAGCCAAGGCGTAAATAATTCACCCCTCCACTTT.

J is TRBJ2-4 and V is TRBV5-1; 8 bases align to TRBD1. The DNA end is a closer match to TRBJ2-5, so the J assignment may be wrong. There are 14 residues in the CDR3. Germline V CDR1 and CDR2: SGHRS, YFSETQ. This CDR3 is CASKPQGGRETQYF. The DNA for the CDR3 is TGCGCCAGCAAACCACAGGGGGGTAGAGAGACCCAGTACTTC.

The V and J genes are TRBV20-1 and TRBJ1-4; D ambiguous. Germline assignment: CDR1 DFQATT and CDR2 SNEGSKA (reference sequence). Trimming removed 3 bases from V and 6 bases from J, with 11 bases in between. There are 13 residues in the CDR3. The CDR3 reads CSASEGWDEKLFF. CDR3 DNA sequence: TGCAGTGCTAGCGAAGGGTGGGATGAAAAACTGTTTTTT.

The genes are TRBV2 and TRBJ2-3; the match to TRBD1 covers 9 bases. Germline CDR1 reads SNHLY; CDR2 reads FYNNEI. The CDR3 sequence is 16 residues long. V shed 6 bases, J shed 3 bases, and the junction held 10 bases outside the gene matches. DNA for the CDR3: TGTGCCAGCAGGGCTAGGACAGGGGTCGGGACAGATACGCAGTATTTT. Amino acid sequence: CASRARTGVGTDTQYF.

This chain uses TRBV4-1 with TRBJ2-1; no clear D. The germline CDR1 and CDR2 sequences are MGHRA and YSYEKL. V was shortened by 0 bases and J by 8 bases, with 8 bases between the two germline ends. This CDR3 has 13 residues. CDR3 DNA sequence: TGCGCCAGCAGCCAAGATTTCCCGTATGAGCAGTTCTTC. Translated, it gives CASSQDFPYEQFF.

CDR3 residues: CASRHPEYGGLETQYF. The CDR3 DNA reads as TGTGCCAGCAGGCACCCCGAATATGGGGGGTTAGAGACCCAGTACTTC. V and J are TRBV6-2 or TRBV6-3 and TRBJ2-7, with a tentative D call TRBD2 (6 bases). Judging by the DNA end, TRBJ2-5 fits better; the J call may be wrong. CDR1 is MNHEY, CDR2 SVGEGT, per germline. This CDR3 comprises 16 residues.

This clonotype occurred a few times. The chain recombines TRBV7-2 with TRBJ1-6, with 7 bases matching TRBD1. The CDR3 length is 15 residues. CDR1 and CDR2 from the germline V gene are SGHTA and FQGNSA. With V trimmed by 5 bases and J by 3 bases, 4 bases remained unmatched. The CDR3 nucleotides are TGTGCCAGCAGCGGCCGGGACAGCTATAATTCACCCCTCCACTTT. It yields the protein CASSGRDSYNSPLHF.

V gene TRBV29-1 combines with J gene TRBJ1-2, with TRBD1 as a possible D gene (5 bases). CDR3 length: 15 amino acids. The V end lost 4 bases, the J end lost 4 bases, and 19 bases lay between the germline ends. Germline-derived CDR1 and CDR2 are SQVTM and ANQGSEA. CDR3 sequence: CSVVGESGLSYGYTF. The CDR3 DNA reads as TGCAGCGTTGTTGGGGAGTCGGGGCTTTCCTATGGCTACACCTTC.

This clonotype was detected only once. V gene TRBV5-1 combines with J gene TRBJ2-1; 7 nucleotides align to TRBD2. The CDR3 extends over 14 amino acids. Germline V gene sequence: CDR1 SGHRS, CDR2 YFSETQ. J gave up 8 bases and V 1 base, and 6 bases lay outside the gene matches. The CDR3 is CASSLSRGEDEQFF. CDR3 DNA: TGCGCCAGCAGCTTGTCCCGGGGGGAGGATGAGCAGTTCTTC.

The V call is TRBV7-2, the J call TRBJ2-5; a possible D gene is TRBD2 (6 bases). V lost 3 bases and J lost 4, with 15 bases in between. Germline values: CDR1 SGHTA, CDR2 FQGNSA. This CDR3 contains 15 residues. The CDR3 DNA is TGTGCCAGCAGCTTCGGTGGGGGGATCGGAGAGACCCAGTACTTC. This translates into CASSFGGGIGETQYF.

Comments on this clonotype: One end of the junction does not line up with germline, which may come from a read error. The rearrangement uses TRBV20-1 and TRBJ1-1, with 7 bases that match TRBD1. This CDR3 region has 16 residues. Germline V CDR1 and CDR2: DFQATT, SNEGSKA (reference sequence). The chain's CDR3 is CSARNQSDRANTEAFF. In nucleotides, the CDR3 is TGCAGTGCTAGAAATCAATCAGACAGGGCGAACACTGAGGCTTTCTTT.

The DNA of the CDR3 is TGTGCCAGCAGCCAACCCCCGACAGGGCGACGGAACACTGAAGCTTTCTTT. It encodes CASSQPPTGRRNTEAFF. The chain links TRBV3-1 to TRBJ1-1; 7 bases line up with TRBD1. This CDR3 contains 17 residues. Germline lookup yields CDR1 LGHDT and CDR2 YNNKEL (reference sequence). V lost 2 bases, J lost 1 base, and 10 bases stayed unmatched. The full variable domain, with the rest looked up from reference TRBV3-1 and TRBJ1-1, is DTAVSQTPKYLVTQMGNDKSIKCEQNLGHDTMYWYKQDSKKFLKIMFSYNNKELIINETVPNRFSPKSPDKAHLNLHINSLELGDSAVYFCASSQPPTGRRNTEAFFGQGTRLTVV.

The CDR3 DNA sequence: TGCAGTGCTAGAGATTTGGGCACGGACAGGGGGCGGATGGGCAATCAGCCCCAGCATTTT. This codes for CSARDLGTDRGRMGNQPQHF. The chain uses TRBV20-1 and TRBJ1-5; 11 bases map to TRBD1. The CDR3 runs 20 residues. V was clipped by 0 bases and J by 2 bases; unmatched bases: 15. Germline-derived CDR1 and CDR2 are DFQATT and SNEGSKA (reference sequence).

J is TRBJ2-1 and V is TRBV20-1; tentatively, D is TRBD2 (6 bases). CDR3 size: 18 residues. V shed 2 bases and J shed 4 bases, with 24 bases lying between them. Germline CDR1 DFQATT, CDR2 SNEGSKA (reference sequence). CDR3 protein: CSARIPRAAGRGYNEQFF. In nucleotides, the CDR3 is TGCAGTGCTAGAATACCCCGAGCGGCGGGGAGAGGGTACAATGAGCAGTTCTTC.

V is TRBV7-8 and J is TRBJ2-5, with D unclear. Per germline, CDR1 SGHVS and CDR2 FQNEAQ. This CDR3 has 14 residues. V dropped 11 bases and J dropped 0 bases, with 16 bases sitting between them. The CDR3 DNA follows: TGTGCCGGCGGCTTGGGCATCTACCAAGAGACCCAGTACTTC. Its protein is CAGGLGIYQETQYF.

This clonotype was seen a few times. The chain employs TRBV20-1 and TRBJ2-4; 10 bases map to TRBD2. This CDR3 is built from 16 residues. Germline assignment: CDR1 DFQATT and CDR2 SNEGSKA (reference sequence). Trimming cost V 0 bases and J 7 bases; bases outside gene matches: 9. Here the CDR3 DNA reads TGCAGTGCTAGAGATGTAACTAGCGGGAAGGGGAACATTCAGTACTTC. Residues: CSARDVTSGKGNIQYF.

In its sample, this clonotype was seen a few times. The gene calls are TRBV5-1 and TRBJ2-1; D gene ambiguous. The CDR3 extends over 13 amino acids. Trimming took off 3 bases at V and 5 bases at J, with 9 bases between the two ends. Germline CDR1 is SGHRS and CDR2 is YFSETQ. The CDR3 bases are TGCGCCAGCAGCTCGGGCAGGAACAATGAGCAGTTCTTC. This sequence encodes CASSSGRNNEQFF.

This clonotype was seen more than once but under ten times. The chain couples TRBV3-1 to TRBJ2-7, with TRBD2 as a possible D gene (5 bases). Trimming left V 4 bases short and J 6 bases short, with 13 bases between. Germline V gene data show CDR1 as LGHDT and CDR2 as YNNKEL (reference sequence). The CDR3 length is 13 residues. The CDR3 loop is CASSPRGGFEQYF. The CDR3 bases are TGTGCCAGCAGCCCCCGGGGTGGGTTCGAGCAGTACTTC.

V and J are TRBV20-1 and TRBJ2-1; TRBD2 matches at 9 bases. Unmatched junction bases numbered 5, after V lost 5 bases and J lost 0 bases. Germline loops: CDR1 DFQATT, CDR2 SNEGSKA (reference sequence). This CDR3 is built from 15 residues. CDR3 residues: CSAAGGGASYNEQFF. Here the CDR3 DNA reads TGCAGTGCTGCGGGCGGGGGGGCCTCCTACAATGAGCAGTTCTTC.

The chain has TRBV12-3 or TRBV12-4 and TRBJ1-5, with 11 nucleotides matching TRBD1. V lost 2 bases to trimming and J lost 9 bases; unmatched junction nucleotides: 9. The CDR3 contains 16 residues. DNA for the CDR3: TGTGCCAGCAGTTTATCGGGGACAGGGGGTGAGTCGCCCCAGCATTTT. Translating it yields CASSLSGTGGESPQHF.

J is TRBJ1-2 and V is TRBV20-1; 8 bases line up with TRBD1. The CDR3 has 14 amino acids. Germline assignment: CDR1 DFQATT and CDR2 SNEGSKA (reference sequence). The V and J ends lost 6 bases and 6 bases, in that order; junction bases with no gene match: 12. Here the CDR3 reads CSADTDRARDGYTF. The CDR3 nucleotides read TGCAGTGCCGACACGGACAGGGCGAGGGATGGCTACACCTTC.

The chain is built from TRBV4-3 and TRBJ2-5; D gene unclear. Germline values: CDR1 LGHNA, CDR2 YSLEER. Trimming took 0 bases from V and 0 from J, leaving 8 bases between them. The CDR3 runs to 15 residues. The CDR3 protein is CASSQDMLNQETQYF. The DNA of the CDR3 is TGCGCCAGCAGCCAAGATATGCTAAACCAAGAGACCCAGTACTTC.